This TCR beta chain appears in the sequencing data of a study of blood T cell repertoires in COVID-19. For the study at large: PBMCs, B-cell-depleted T cells, or T cells provided the cDNA or gDNA that made up the material.

Sequenced by immunoSEQ multiplex PCR; TCRdb stores in-frame clones only, minus some. Among about 120,000 clones listed, roughly three quarters were seen once. The CDR3 totals 15 residues. V dropped 0 bases and J dropped 5; count of bases not matched to a gene: 4. Germline CDR1 SGHDT, CDR2 YYEEEE. This TCR derives from a woman of 80 years or more with acute or convalescent COVID-19. V and J are TRBV5-6 and TRBJ1-5; 8 nucleotides align to TRBD1. Sequencing used peripheral blood. CDR3 DNA: TGTGCCAGCAGCTTGGGGGACAGGTTTGATCAGCCCCAGCATTTT. Protein: CASSLGDRFDQPQHF.